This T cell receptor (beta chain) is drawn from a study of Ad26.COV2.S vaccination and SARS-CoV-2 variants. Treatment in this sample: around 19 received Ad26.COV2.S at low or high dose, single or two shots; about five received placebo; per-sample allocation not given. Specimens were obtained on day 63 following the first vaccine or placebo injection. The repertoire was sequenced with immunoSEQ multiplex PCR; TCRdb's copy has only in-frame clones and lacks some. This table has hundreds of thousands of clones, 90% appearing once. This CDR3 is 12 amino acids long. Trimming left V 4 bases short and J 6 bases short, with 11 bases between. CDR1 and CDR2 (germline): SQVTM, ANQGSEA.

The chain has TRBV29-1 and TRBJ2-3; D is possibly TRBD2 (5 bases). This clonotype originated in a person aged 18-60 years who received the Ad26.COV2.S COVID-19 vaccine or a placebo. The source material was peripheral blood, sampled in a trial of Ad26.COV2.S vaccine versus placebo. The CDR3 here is CSVAGNQDTQYF. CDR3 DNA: TGCAGCGTTGCCGGGAACCAGGATACGCAGTATTTT.